This T cell receptor beta chain was sequenced for a study of molecular identifiers for immune sequencing clone quantification. Study at large: RNA, taken in replicates from approximately 20,000 or 100,000 naive CD8 cells, was split five ways, with four sequenced.

The CDR3 extends over 13 amino acids. The V gene's germline CDR1 is WSHSY and CDR2 SAAADI. The ends were cut back, 3 bases at V and 3 bases at J, with 6 bases in the middle. This clonotype was observed at least ten times. The authors gated naive CD8 T cells as CD8+CD4-CCR7+CD45RA+ for sorting. TCRdb itself ran the PCR reads through MiXCR, one entry per CDR3 protein. The sample lists about 320,000 distinct CDR3 sequences, roughly a quarter occurring once. This TCR was sampled from a human donor in good health. Some libraries in this study had Jurkat cell RNA spiked in. The rearrangement links TRBV10-2 to TRBJ1-5; no reliable D call. The material sequenced was naive CD8+ T cells from blood, with Jurkat cell RNA spiked in. Sample subset: FACS-sorted CD8+CD4-CCR7+CD45RA+ naive T cells. The CDR3 is CASSDFSNQPQHF. The DNA of the CDR3 is TGCGCCAGCAGTGACTTCTCCAATCAGCCCCAGCATTTT.